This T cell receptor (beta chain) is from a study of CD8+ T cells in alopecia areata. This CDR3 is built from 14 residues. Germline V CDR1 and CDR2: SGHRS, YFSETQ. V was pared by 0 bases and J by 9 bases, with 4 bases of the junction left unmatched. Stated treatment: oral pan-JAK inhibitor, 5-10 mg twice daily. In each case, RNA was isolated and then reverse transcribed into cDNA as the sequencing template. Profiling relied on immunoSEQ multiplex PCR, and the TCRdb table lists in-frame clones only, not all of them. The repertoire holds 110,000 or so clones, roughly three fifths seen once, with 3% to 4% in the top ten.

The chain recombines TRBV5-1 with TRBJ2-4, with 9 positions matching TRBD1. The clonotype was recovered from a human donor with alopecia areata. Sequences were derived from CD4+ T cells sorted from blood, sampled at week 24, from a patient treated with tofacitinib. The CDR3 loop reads CASSLEQGAGIQYF. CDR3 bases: TGCGCCAGCAGCTTGGAACAGGGGGCAGGCATTCAGTACTTC.